Listed below are T cell receptor beta chains from one sample, sequenced in a study of T cell repertoires in cytomegalovirus infection. TCRdb itself ran the reads through MiXCR, one entry per CDR3 protein. The sample carries tens of thousands of distinct CDR3 sequences, over 20% recorded once. What these receptors recognize is not known. The starting material was CD8+ T cells from cultured PBMCs, obtained from culture after CMV antigen stimulation. The receptors were sampled from a human donor in good health (CMV status not recorded). Some clones in this sample may be carry-over from other donors' samples. The CDR3 runs from the conserved cysteine through the conserved F or W. A D gene is named only where the DNA matches it firmly. Some rows mark clone size as missing; the rest say once, few, many or name a class of expanded clone.

j_gene: TRBJ1-5; d_gene: -; abundance: -; v_gene: TRBV6-2/TRBV6-3; CDR3aa: CASSYPTGRNQPQHF; CDR3nt: TGTGCCAGCAGTTACCCGACAGGCCGCAATCAGCCCCAGCATTTT
j_gene: TRBJ2-1; d_gene: -; abundance: -; v_gene: TRBV30; CDR3aa: CAWRSGNSVYEQFF; CDR3nt: TGTGCCTGGAGATCGGGGAATTCGGTCTATGAGCAGTTCTTC
j_gene: TRBJ2-5; d_gene: TRBD1; abundance: -; v_gene: TRBV7-6; CDR3aa: CASSYRDSSRETQYF; CDR3nt: TGTGCCAGCAGCTACAGGGACAGTTCAAGGGAGACCCAGTACTTC
j_gene: TRBJ2-3; d_gene: TRBD2; abundance: few; v_gene: TRBV12-3/TRBV12-4; CDR3aa: CASSLIASGQGGDTQYF; CDR3nt: TGTGCCAGCAGTTTAATCGCTAGCGGACAAGGCGGCGATACGCAGTATTTT
j_gene: TRBJ2-1; d_gene: TRBD2; abundance: -; v_gene: TRBV5-6; CDR3aa: CASSKSGVPAGNEQFF; CDR3nt: TGTGCCAGCAGCAAAAGCGGGGTGCCCGCCGGGAATGAGCAGTTCTTC
j_gene: TRBJ2-6; d_gene: -; abundance: -; v_gene: TRBV4-2; CDR3aa: CASSQDNTGANGLTF; CDR3nt: TGTGCCAGCAGCCAAGACAATACTGGGGCCAACGGCCTGACTTTC
j_gene: TRBJ1-1; d_gene: -; abundance: few; v_gene: TRBV4-3; CDR3aa: CASSQGPFIGQVGNTEAFF; CDR3nt: TGCGCCAGCAGCCAAGGCCCCTTTATTGGGCAAGTAGGGAACACTGAAGCTTTCTTT
j_gene: TRBJ2-2; d_gene: -; abundance: once; v_gene: TRBV7-2; CDR3aa: CASSLGEVDYRRFNTGELFF; CDR3nt: TGTGCCAGCAGCTTAGGCGAAGTGGATTACAGGAGATTTAACACCGGGGAGCTGTTTTTT
j_gene: TRBJ1-1; d_gene: -; abundance: -; v_gene: TRBV12-5; CDR3aa: CASGLVSPEMNTEAFF; CDR3nt: TGTGCTAGTGGTTTGGTAAGTCCGGAAATGAACACTGAAGCTTTCTTT
j_gene: TRBJ1-1; d_gene: -; abundance: -; v_gene: TRBV4-3; CDR3aa: CASSQRGNTEAFF; CDR3nt: TGCGCCAGCAGCCAAAGGGGGAACACTGAAGCTTTCTTT
j_gene: TRBJ2-3; d_gene: -; abundance: few; v_gene: TRBV7-2; CDR3aa: CASSPPFEGEVDTQYF; CDR3nt: TGTGCCAGCAGTCCACCGTTCGAGGGGGAGGTCGATACGCAGTATTTT
j_gene: TRBJ1-6; d_gene: -; abundance: many; v_gene: TRBV7-2; CDR3aa: CASSLEAVSPLHF; CDR3nt: TGTGCCAGCAGCTTAGAGGCGGTGTCACCCCTCCACTTT
j_gene: TRBJ1-2; d_gene: -; abundance: few; v_gene: TRBV12-3/TRBV12-4; CDR3aa: CASAEWGGYTF; CDR3nt: TGTGCCAGTGCTGAGTGGGGTGGCTACACCTTC
j_gene: TRBJ2-7; d_gene: -; abundance: -; v_gene: TRBV6-1; CDR3aa: CARSGGLTYEQYF; CDR3nt: TGTGCCAGGAGTGGGGGACTTACCTACGAGCAGTACTTC
j_gene: TRBJ2-7; d_gene: TRBD1; abundance: -; v_gene: TRBV28; CDR3aa: CASSLLGQGSEQYF; CDR3nt: TGTGCCAGCAGTTTATTGGGACAGGGGAGCGAGCAGTACTTC
j_gene: TRBJ1-4; d_gene: -; abundance: -; v_gene: TRBV29-1; CDR3aa: CSVGVQGGLFF; CDR3nt: TGCAGCGTTGGGGTACAAGGGGGACTGTTTTTT
j_gene: TRBJ2-3; d_gene: -; abundance: -; v_gene: TRBV7-9; CDR3aa: CASHLRDFDPSTDTQYF; CDR3nt: TGTGCCAGTCACCTCCGGGACTTTGATCCTAGCACAGATACGCAGTATTTT
j_gene: TRBJ1-3; d_gene: TRBD1; abundance: -; v_gene: TRBV9; CDR3aa: CASSVQGQPNSGNTIYF; CDR3nt: TGTGCCAGCAGCGTACAGGGACAGCCGAACTCTGGAAACACCATATATTTT
j_gene: TRBJ2-1; d_gene: TRBD2; abundance: -; v_gene: TRBV27; CDR3aa: CASGQRGGEANEQFF; CDR3nt: TGTGCCAGCGGGCAGCGGGGGGGCGAAGCGAATGAGCAGTTCTTC
j_gene: TRBJ1-6; d_gene: -; abundance: few; v_gene: TRBV20-1; CDR3aa: CSAPPGVGSPYNSPLHF; CDR3nt: TGCAGTGCCCCGCCGGGGGTTGGATCTCCCTATAATTCACCCCTCCACTTT
j_gene: TRBJ2-1; d_gene: TRBD1; abundance: few; v_gene: TRBV6-2/TRBV6-3; CDR3aa: CASSLPGQAYNEQFF; CDR3nt: TGTGCCAGCAGCCTCCCGGGACAGGCCTACAATGAGCAGTTCTTC
j_gene: TRBJ1-1; d_gene: -; abundance: -; v_gene: TRBV25-1; CDR3aa: CASTQGWITEAFF; CDR3nt: TGTGCCAGCACCCAGGGTTGGATCACTGAAGCTTTCTTT